Listed here is a single T cell receptor (beta chain). This receptor's antigen is unknown. No much larger clone is present one base from it, and per-base qualities are unavailable. TCR CDR3 regions were amplified from genomic DNA by multiplex PCR using the deep immunoSEQ assay. Extracted genomic DNA from each cell subset was distributed evenly across all wells of several immunoSEQ 96-well plates, and each plate was treated as a replicate. For sorted subsets, roughly 200 ng of genomic DNA, equivalent to 30,000 or so T cell genomes, went into each replicate PCR. Purified libraries were quantified with a Qubit 3.0 fluorometer, sized on a Bioanalyzer 2100, and re-quantified with the KAPA Library Quantification kit. Each immunoSEQ 96-well plate was sequenced on its own single-read 150-cycle Illumina NextSeq 550 flow cell. From the authors' description of their analysis: Because the immunoSEQ output included only junctional sequences and no quality scores, the filtering could not be the same as the filtering used for full-length reads. Sequences were annotated with PyIR, a Python wrapper for IgBLAST v1.9, using IMGT germline references to assign V/J genes and CDR3. Reads were removed for weak V/J assignments (E-value above 1e-6), missing CDR3, stop codons, out-of-frame junctions, or ambiguous translated residues. V3J clonotypes were defined as sequences sharing an identical inferred V gene, J gene, and CDR3 amino acid sequence. The percentage overlap between two repertoires was calculated by dividing the number of shared unique clonotypes by the size of the smaller repertoire. Repertoire richness was assessed with RTK rarefaction, the Chao1 estimator, and Recon v2.1 estimates of unobserved clonotypes. Generation probabilities for all TCRbeta clonotypes obtained by the gDNA method from several donors were computed using OLGA. Drawn from immuneACCESS, this table holds only the in-frame rearrangements with V and J called that TCRdb kept. Clones are partly lost; checked studies trace under half to an unresolved V gene and leave the rest unexplained. V and J calls and clone size are those listed in that table; D and trimming were worked out from the DNA. The sample has roughly 1,800,000 clones on record, about 95% of them singletons. The ten largest clones represent 0.95% to 1.5% of the sample.

CD8 naive samples were obtained by positive selection for CCR7 among CD45RO-negative cells, yielding a CD45RA+CCR7+ population from which TemRA cells were excluded. Healthy HIV-negative adults with no recently reported acute infections or vaccinations were included as donors. All donors were Caucasian adults living in Nashville, Tennessee, USA. Blood was obtained by leukapheresis, after which PBMCs were separated by Ficoll-Histopaque density gradient centrifugation and cryopreserved in liquid nitrogen vapor phase. Analytical flow cytometry was used to check the purity and quantity of every magnetically sorted T cell population. Each sorted fraction had its genomic DNA isolated and then quantified by UV absorbance on a Nanodrop 2000c. The sample belongs to a study of shared clonotypes between healthy human individuals (dated by TCRdb to 2018 to 2021). As for the study more broadly: A couple of women and a few men aged 18 to 49 years were included in the cohort. For each donor, CD4 naive and CD4 memory were each given three plates, CD8 naive was given two plates, and CD8 memory was given one plate. The study deeply sequenced blood TCR repertoires of five healthy adults to estimate repertoire size and the extent of clonotype sharing between individuals. Different laboratories and diverse techniques were used to prepare libraries and sequence TCR repertoires, to increase sequencing depth and limit assay-specific biases. Leukapheresis yielded between about 0.94 and 9.5 billion PBMCs per donor. General findings and caveats noted by the study authors: The genetic and exposure-history diversity represented was limited by the small number of donors. Sampling was restricted to blood, and TCR repertoires in tissue are likely to differ from TCR repertoires in blood. Based on pairwise subsampling, the degree of clonotype sharing among donors was expected to be affected by sequencing depth. Naive subsets generally had larger estimated clonotype richness than memory subsets. Across several donors, 5% to 6% of naive CD4, roughly 3.5% of naive CD8, about 2.3% of memory CD4, and approximately 0.4% of memory CD8 clonotypes were shared. Even with the large sequencing depth, rarefaction of the sorted-subset datasets indicated that sequencing was incomplete. Compared with non-shared clonotypes, the clonotypes found in all four sorted-subset donors had higher generation probabilities.

Measured from the cysteine to the phenylalanine, the CDR3 is 11 residues long. The sequence is cut down to CDR3 DNA, 33 bases in frame from base 1. V is pruned by 11 bases and J by 4 bases, leaving 4 bases of the junction without a gene match. In the germline V gene, CDR1 corresponds to MNHEY and CDR2 to SVGAGI. The sequence was collected from a young man in good health. The sequencing sample was made of naive CD8+ T cells sorted from blood. The sample's cell subset or site, from its label and the paper: CD45RA+CCR7+. The sequence is built from TRBV6-5 and TRBJ1-1; TRBD1 lines up with 7 middle nucleotides. The CDR3 sequence is CAAAGGTEAFF. Read as DNA, the sequence is TGTGCCGCCGCAGGGGGCACTGAAGCTTTCTTT.